This is a list of T cell receptor beta chains from one sample in a study of shared clonotypes between healthy human individuals. Sequenced by immunoSEQ multiplex PCR; TCRdb stores in-frame clones only, minus some. This sample carries roughly 700,000 clones, 90% of them seen once, and the ten largest clones take 30% to 40%. Sequences were obtained from memory CD8+ T cells from PBMCs. Source of these receptors: a young man in good health. Some clones in this sample may be carry-over from other donors' samples. The CDR3 runs from the conserved cysteine through the conserved F or W. The order of the fields is V gene, J gene, CDR3 protein.

v_gene: TRBV27; j_gene: TRBJ2-7; CDR3aa: CASSPRDYNEQYF
v_gene: TRBV6-1; j_gene: TRBJ1-2; CDR3aa: CASIPLGLVEWNTF
v_gene: TRBV15; j_gene: TRBJ2-7; CDR3aa: CATRAGASAYEQYF
v_gene: TRBV7-6; j_gene: TRBJ1-3; CDR3aa: CASSLARDKSSGNTIYF
v_gene: TRBV5-4; j_gene: TRBJ2-7; CDR3aa: CASSTDPTYEQYF
v_gene: TRBV21-1; j_gene: TRBJ2-3; CDR3aa: CASTNFRDPRHF
v_gene: TRBV6-5; j_gene: TRBJ2-7; CDR3aa: CASKGAMSEQYF
v_gene: TRBV11-2; j_gene: TRBJ2-7; CDR3aa: CASSSWTGGTYEQYF
v_gene: TRBV27; j_gene: TRBJ1-5; CDR3aa: CASTPFYTGFRGDGQPQHF
v_gene: TRBV28; j_gene: TRBJ2-7; CDR3aa: CASSPNGASGLYEQYF
v_gene: TRBV7-9; j_gene: TRBJ1-2; CDR3aa: CASSSALETGNGYTF
v_gene: TRBV7-8; j_gene: TRBJ2-7; CDR3aa: CASSLARLAGVGHSYEQYF
v_gene: TRBV27; j_gene: TRBJ2-1; CDR3aa: CASSLYPLAGGVPYNEQFF
v_gene: TRBV19; j_gene: TRBJ1-5; CDR3aa: CASSTGGANPDQPQHF
v_gene: TRBV6-5; j_gene: TRBJ1-1; CDR3aa: CASSSSLNLGNTEAFF
v_gene: TRBV7-9; j_gene: TRBJ2-1; CDR3aa: CASSPVRLAGGGYEQFF
v_gene: TRBV5-8; j_gene: TRBJ1-3; CDR3aa: CASSRRVRAGNTIYF
v_gene: TRBV29-1; j_gene: TRBJ2-7; CDR3aa: CSVLTTGAYEQYF
v_gene: TRBV7-3; j_gene: TRBJ2-7; CDR3aa: CASSIGTLREQYF
v_gene: TRBV27; j_gene: TRBJ2-2; CDR3aa: CASSLTSGRARAGELFF
v_gene: TRBV5-1; j_gene: TRBJ2-3; CDR3aa: CASRSTDTQYF
v_gene: TRBV12-2; j_gene: TRBJ2-7; CDR3aa: CASGRFEWRSAYEQYF
v_gene: TRBV4-1; j_gene: TRBJ1-1; CDR3aa: CASSQVTNTEAFF
v_gene: TRBV9; j_gene: TRBJ1-4; CDR3aa: CASSVGAATNEKLFF
v_gene: TRBV28; j_gene: TRBJ2-5; CDR3aa: CASSRPPAETQYF
v_gene: TRBV7-3; j_gene: TRBJ1-1; CDR3aa: CASAGTENTEAFF
v_gene: TRBV18; j_gene: TRBJ2-7; CDR3aa: CASSPNTKWTGGDEQYF
v_gene: TRBV5-5; j_gene: TRBJ1-5; CDR3aa: CASSRSWSNQPQHF
v_gene: TRBV28; j_gene: TRBJ2-1; CDR3aa: CASELAAYNEQFF
v_gene: TRBV27; j_gene: TRBJ2-1; CDR3aa: CASRGLAFVEQFF
v_gene: TRBV4-3; j_gene: TRBJ2-3; CDR3aa: CASSARSGSTDTQYF
v_gene: TRBV2; j_gene: TRBJ1-3; CDR3aa: CASRAAYSSGNTIYF
v_gene: TRBV6-1; j_gene: TRBJ2-1; CDR3aa: CASSEAILGAQFF
v_gene: TRBV29-1; j_gene: TRBJ2-1; CDR3aa: CSARDRGWDEQFF
v_gene: TRBV28; j_gene: TRBJ2-2; CDR3aa: CASSLWGNRDPSGELFF
v_gene: TRBV7-2; j_gene: TRBJ2-2; CDR3aa: CASSLRTQGTGELFF
v_gene: TRBV7-2; j_gene: TRBJ2-5; CDR3aa: CASSLGRLEETQYF
v_gene: TRBV6-5; j_gene: TRBJ2-7; CDR3aa: CASSYVSSGSYEQYF
v_gene: TRBV7-9; j_gene: TRBJ2-7; CDR3aa: CASSLSSGSNEQYF
v_gene: TRBV5-6; j_gene: TRBJ2-1; CDR3aa: CASSLLNEQFF
v_gene: TRBV27; j_gene: TRBJ2-3; CDR3aa: CASSLGLFRRPDTQYF
v_gene: TRBV7-9; j_gene: TRBJ2-3; CDR3aa: CASSAPVLAGTDTQYF
v_gene: TRBV2; j_gene: TRBJ2-7; CDR3aa: CASSLSADSSYEQYF
v_gene: TRBV28; j_gene: TRBJ2-1; CDR3aa: CASTFRGSFVEQFF
v_gene: TRBV7-9; j_gene: TRBJ1-5; CDR3aa: CASSPDRVGPQPQHF
v_gene: TRBV19; j_gene: TRBJ2-7; CDR3aa: CASARLADSYEQYF
v_gene: TRBV28; j_gene: TRBJ2-3; CDR3aa: CASSPNTSGTGDTQYF
v_gene: TRBV4-3; j_gene: TRBJ2-2; CDR3aa: CASSQNPSGSHTGELFF
v_gene: TRBV7-9; j_gene: TRBJ2-3; CDR3aa: CASSFYDRRVTDTQYF
v_gene: TRBV30; j_gene: TRBJ2-2; CDR3aa: CAFRRLGQGWSYTGELFF
v_gene: TRBV11-2; j_gene: TRBJ2-5; CDR3aa: CASSKRGYGETQYF
v_gene: TRBV29-1; j_gene: TRBJ2-5; CDR3aa: CSVGTKETQYF
v_gene: TRBV7-9; j_gene: TRBJ1-1; CDR3aa: CASSPDRLMNTEAFF
v_gene: TRBV30; j_gene: TRBJ1-4; CDR3aa: CAWSVSLSLWTNEKLFF
v_gene: TRBV19; j_gene: TRBJ1-1; CDR3aa: CASRTGAGTEAFF
v_gene: TRBV27; j_gene: TRBJ2-7; CDR3aa: CATATGGLSGPSEQYF
v_gene: TRBV18; j_gene: TRBJ2-1; CDR3aa: CASSRLWNEQFF
v_gene: TRBV6-6; j_gene: TRBJ1-2; CDR3aa: CASGFTGGNGYTF
v_gene: TRBV29-1; j_gene: TRBJ2-7; CDR3aa: CSVVPPGSDYEQYF
v_gene: TRBV2; j_gene: TRBJ2-3; CDR3aa: CASSEAPWHTQYF